What follows is one T cell receptor beta chain and its context. Reverse transcription of all isolated RNA meant that expressed TCRB transcripts were sequenced. Produced via immunoSEQ multiplex PCR; TCRdb's table is partial and in-frame only. The sample yields 200,000 to 300,000 clones, more than 65% seen once. This CDR3 has 13 amino acids. With V trimmed by 4 bases and J by 6 bases, 5 bases remained unmatched. Germline V lookup: CDR1 SQVTM, CDR2 ANQGSEA. This sample stems from a study of beta chain features in type 1 diabetes. J is TRBJ2-1 and V is TRBV29-1; 8 bases fit TRBD2. The source is a young man in good health. Sequenced: naive CD4+ T cells from blood. The CDR3 sequence is CSVVGTSFNEQFF. The CDR3 DNA reads TGCAGCGTTGTGGGGACTAGTTTCAATGAGCAGTTCTTC.